These T cell receptor beta chains were read from a single sample in a study of T cell changes during pregnancy in multiple sclerosis. Produced via immunoSEQ multiplex PCR; TCRdb's table is partial and in-frame only. In the table there are 50,000 to 60,000 clones, 90% of which are singletons. The input for sequencing was peripheral blood, taken in the first trimester of pregnancy. The receptors originated from a female donor in good health, enrolled as a control in a pregnancy study. CDR3s include the opening cysteine and the closing phenylalanine or tryptophan. The D gene is left open where the match is weak. Some rows mark clone size as missing; the rest say once, few, many or name a class of expanded clone.

d_call: NA; v_call: TRBV28; j_call: TRBJ1-5; clone_size: NA; cdr3_nt: TGTGCCAGCAGCCAGGGCCACCAGCCCCAGCATTTT; cdr3_aa: CASSQGHQPQHF
d_call: NA; v_call: TRBV11-2; j_call: TRBJ1-1; clone_size: NA; cdr3_nt: TGTGCCAGCAGCTTTCCCCAGGATGGGGGACAGAACACTGAAGCTTTCTTT; cdr3_aa: CASSFPQDGGQNTEAFF
d_call: NA; v_call: TRBV2; j_call: TRBJ2-6; clone_size: once; cdr3_nt: TGTGCCAGCAGTGACGGGATCTCTGGGGCCAACGTCCTGACTTTC; cdr3_aa: CASSDGISGANVLTF
d_call: NA; v_call: TRBV27; j_call: TRBJ2-7; clone_size: NA; cdr3_nt: TGTGCCAGCAGTGCACCGGGACTGCAAGGAGGGGAGTACTTC; cdr3_aa: CASSAPGLQGGEYF
d_call: TRBD2; v_call: TRBV19; j_call: TRBJ2-2; clone_size: NA; cdr3_nt: TGTGCCAGCCGGGGGGCCGGGGAGCTGTTTTTT; cdr3_aa: CASRGAGELFF
d_call: TRBD1; v_call: TRBV13; j_call: TRBJ1-1; clone_size: NA; cdr3_nt: TGTGCCAGCAGCCATCGAGGGGGCCGTGAAGCTTTCTTT; cdr3_aa: CASSHRGGREAFF
d_call: NA; v_call: TRBV30; j_call: TRBJ2-3; clone_size: NA; cdr3_nt: TGTGCCTGGAGTGTTTCCGCGGATACGCAGTATTTT; cdr3_aa: CAWSVSADTQYF
d_call: TRBD1; v_call: TRBV5-1; j_call: TRBJ1-2; clone_size: NA; cdr3_nt: TGCGCCAGCAGCTTGGGACAGGGGGCTACCAATGGCTACACCTTC; cdr3_aa: CASSLGQGATNGYTF
d_call: NA; v_call: TRBV27; j_call: TRBJ2-1; clone_size: NA; cdr3_nt: TGTGCCAGCAGTTTATCCACTGCTAGAGATGAGCAGTTCTTC; cdr3_aa: CASSLSTARDEQFF
d_call: TRBD1; v_call: TRBV10-3; j_call: TRBJ2-1; clone_size: NA; cdr3_nt: TGTGCCATGACGTCGGCACCCTGGACAGGGCTTTACTCCTACAATGAGCAGTTCTTC; cdr3_aa: CAMTSAPWTGLYSYNEQFF
d_call: TRBD2; v_call: TRBV5-1; j_call: TRBJ2-1; clone_size: NA; cdr3_nt: TGCGCCAGCAGTCCAACCGGGACTAGTACCTACAATGAGCAGTTCTTC; cdr3_aa: CASSPTGTSTYNEQFF
d_call: TRBD2; v_call: TRBV27; j_call: TRBJ2-5; clone_size: NA; cdr3_nt: TGTGCCAGCGCCCCGGGACTAGATCGCCAAGAGACCCAGTACTTC; cdr3_aa: CASAPGLDRQETQYF
d_call: NA; v_call: TRBV2; j_call: TRBJ1-2; clone_size: NA; cdr3_nt: TGTGCCGGCGGCCTCCAGGGTGAGGACTATGGCTACACCTTC; cdr3_aa: CAGGLQGEDYGYTF
d_call: TRBD1; v_call: TRBV5-1; j_call: TRBJ1-2; clone_size: NA; cdr3_nt: TGCGCCAGCAGCTTACGGGGGGACAGGGCTACTGGCTACACCTTC; cdr3_aa: CASSLRGDRATGYTF
d_call: NA; v_call: TRBV5-4; j_call: TRBJ2-2; clone_size: NA; cdr3_nt: TGTGCCAGCAGCCCCGAAAAGAGTAGAGGGCGGGCCGGGGAGCTGTTTTTT; cdr3_aa: CASSPEKSRGRAGELFF
d_call: NA; v_call: TRBV19; j_call: TRBJ1-5; clone_size: NA; cdr3_nt: TGTGCCAGTAGTATGGTTCCTGGGGGGATCGGCAATCAGCCCCAGCATTTT; cdr3_aa: CASSMVPGGIGNQPQHF
d_call: TRBD1; v_call: TRBV5-1; j_call: TRBJ2-2; clone_size: NA; cdr3_nt: TGCGCCAGCAGCCTATATCGGACAGGGCGAACTCTCCCCGGGGAGCTGTTTTTT; cdr3_aa: CASSLYRTGRTLPGELFF
d_call: NA; v_call: TRBV19; j_call: TRBJ1-1; clone_size: NA; cdr3_nt: TGTGCCAGTAGTTGGGGTAGCGAAGAAGCTTTCTTT; cdr3_aa: CASSWGSEEAFF
d_call: NA; v_call: TRBV5-1; j_call: TRBJ2-7; clone_size: NA; cdr3_nt: TGCGCCAGCAGCGGACAGACCGCCTACGAGCAGTACTTC; cdr3_aa: CASSGQTAYEQYF
d_call: NA; v_call: TRBV4-1; j_call: TRBJ1-4; clone_size: NA; cdr3_nt: TGCGCCAGCAGCCAAGAATTACTTAATGAAAAACTGTTTTTT; cdr3_aa: CASSQELLNEKLFF
d_call: NA; v_call: TRBV18; j_call: TRBJ1-3; clone_size: NA; cdr3_nt: TGTGCCAGCTCACCCATTGGGTCTAGCCCCTCTGGAAACACCATATATTTT; cdr3_aa: CASSPIGSSPSGNTIYF
d_call: NA; v_call: TRBV7-9; j_call: TRBJ1-2; clone_size: NA; cdr3_nt: TGTGCCAGCAGCTTAGCGACAGAAAACTATGGCTACACCTTC; cdr3_aa: CASSLATENYGYTF
d_call: TRBD2; v_call: TRBV4-1; j_call: TRBJ2-4; clone_size: NA; cdr3_nt: TGCGCCAGCAGCCAAGAACCATCTACCGGGACTAGCGGGGGGGCCAGGCTGAACATTCAGTACTTC; cdr3_aa: CASSQEPSTGTSGGARLNIQYF
d_call: TRBD2; v_call: TRBV4-1; j_call: TRBJ2-7; clone_size: NA; cdr3_nt: TGCGCCAGCAGCCCCGCGGGGGGGAGTACCTACGAGCAGTACTTC; cdr3_aa: CASSPAGGSTYEQYF
d_call: TRBD1; v_call: TRBV25-1; j_call: TRBJ2-5; clone_size: NA; cdr3_nt: TGTGCCAGCAGTGAATGGTTACAGGGGGCGTTCGAGACCCAGTACTTC; cdr3_aa: CASSEWLQGAFETQYF
d_call: NA; v_call: TRBV7-9; j_call: TRBJ2-6; clone_size: NA; cdr3_nt: TGTGCCAGCAGCTTAAGGGGCTCTGGGGCCAACGTCCTGACTTTC; cdr3_aa: CASSLRGSGANVLTF
d_call: TRBD2; v_call: TRBV6-5; j_call: TRBJ2-1; clone_size: NA; cdr3_nt: TGTGCCAGCAGTTACAGGACTAGCGGGGGATCTAATGAGCAGTTCTTC; cdr3_aa: CASSYRTSGGSNEQFF
d_call: TRBD1; v_call: TRBV7-8; j_call: TRBJ2-7; clone_size: NA; cdr3_nt: TGTGCCAGCGGTGGCAGGGGGACCTACGAGCAGTACTTC; cdr3_aa: CASGGRGTYEQYF
d_call: NA; v_call: TRBV4-1; j_call: TRBJ2-1; clone_size: NA; cdr3_nt: TGCGCCAGCAGTCGGGACGGGAGTTATGGTGAGCAGTTCTTC; cdr3_aa: CASSRDGSYGEQFF
d_call: TRBD1; v_call: TRBV6-1; j_call: TRBJ1-2; clone_size: NA; cdr3_nt: TGTGCCAGCAGCGGGCAGGGACAGGGATATGGCTACACCTTC; cdr3_aa: CASSGQGQGYGYTF
d_call: TRBD2; v_call: TRBV28; j_call: TRBJ2-7; clone_size: NA; cdr3_nt: TGTGCCAGCAGTTTAAGCGGGACCGACGAGCAGTACTTC; cdr3_aa: CASSLSGTDEQYF
d_call: TRBD2; v_call: TRBV11-2; j_call: TRBJ2-1; clone_size: once; cdr3_nt: TGTGCCAGCAGCCAGACGCCTAGCGGCAATGAGCAGTTCTTC; cdr3_aa: CASSQTPSGNEQFF
d_call: TRBD1; v_call: TRBV10-3; j_call: TRBJ1-1; clone_size: NA; cdr3_nt: TGTGCCATCAGTGTTAACAGGGGGCGATTGAAAACTGAAGCTTTCTTT; cdr3_aa: CAISVNRGRLKTEAFF
d_call: TRBD2; v_call: TRBV14; j_call: TRBJ2-2; clone_size: NA; cdr3_nt: TGTGCCAGCAGTGTAACGGGAGGCGCCGGGGAGCTGTTTTTT; cdr3_aa: CASSVTGGAGELFF
d_call: NA; v_call: TRBV28; j_call: TRBJ1-5; clone_size: NA; cdr3_nt: TGTGCCAGCAGGACTGACAGAGCTAATCAGCCCCAGCATTTT; cdr3_aa: CASRTDRANQPQHF
d_call: TRBD1; v_call: TRBV5-5; j_call: TRBJ2-7; clone_size: NA; cdr3_nt: TGTGCCAGCAGCTTGTACAGGGGCGGCAACGAGCAGTACTTC; cdr3_aa: CASSLYRGGNEQYF
d_call: TRBD2; v_call: TRBV5-8; j_call: TRBJ2-7; clone_size: NA; cdr3_nt: TGTGCCAGCCAAGCGGGGATTTCCTACGAGCAGTACTTC; cdr3_aa: CASQAGISYEQYF
d_call: NA; v_call: TRBV2; j_call: TRBJ1-2; clone_size: NA; cdr3_nt: TGTGCCAGCAGTGAAAACAGACCGAACTATGGCTACACCTTC; cdr3_aa: CASSENRPNYGYTF
d_call: TRBD2; v_call: TRBV4-1; j_call: TRBJ2-3; clone_size: NA; cdr3_nt: TGCGCCAGCAGCCAAGAACTAGCGGCAGATACGCAGTATTTT; cdr3_aa: CASSQELAADTQYF
d_call: NA; v_call: TRBV5-6; j_call: TRBJ2-3; clone_size: NA; cdr3_nt: TGTGCCAGCACCACACTGGGCACGGGCACAGATACGCAGTATTTT; cdr3_aa: CASTTLGTGTDTQYF
d_call: TRBD1; v_call: TRBV7-9; j_call: TRBJ2-2; clone_size: once; cdr3_nt: TGTGCCAGCAGCTCAAGACAGGGAGACACCGGGGAGCTGTTTTTT; cdr3_aa: CASSSRQGDTGELFF